The entry that follows covers one T cell receptor (beta chain) sequence. In the source study's methods: Estimation of nucleated cell counts relied on the amplification of reference gene primers. Sequencing was performed with immunoSEQ multiplex PCR; in TCRdb, only in-frame clones are kept and a portion is missing. That table supplies the V and J calls and clone size; D and trimming were determined from the DNA. Of about 50,000 clones listed, roughly 89% were seen once; the top ten hold roughly 45%. The source of the sample is a study of blood T cell repertoires in COVID-19. Study-level background: The study drew acute and convalescent COVID-19 samples from the United States, Italy and Spain. The cDNA or gDNA used as material had been derived from T cells, B-cell-depleted T cells, or PBMCs.

CDR3 length: 14 residues. V was cut by 5 bases and J by 0 bases, with 11 bases left in between. Germline lookup yields CDR1 SGHNT and CDR2 YENEEA. Patients of the Seattle cohort, enrolled during active infection, were followed longitudinally. The sample taken for sequencing was peripheral blood. V usage is TRBV11-3 and J usage is TRBJ2-7; D might be TRBD1 (6 bases). The sequence was collected from a woman aged 55-69 years with COVID-19, enrolled during active disease. The CDR3 reads CASSLRTASYEQYF. As DNA, the CDR3 is TGTGCCAGCAGCCTCCGGACAGCCTCCTACGAGCAGTACTTC.